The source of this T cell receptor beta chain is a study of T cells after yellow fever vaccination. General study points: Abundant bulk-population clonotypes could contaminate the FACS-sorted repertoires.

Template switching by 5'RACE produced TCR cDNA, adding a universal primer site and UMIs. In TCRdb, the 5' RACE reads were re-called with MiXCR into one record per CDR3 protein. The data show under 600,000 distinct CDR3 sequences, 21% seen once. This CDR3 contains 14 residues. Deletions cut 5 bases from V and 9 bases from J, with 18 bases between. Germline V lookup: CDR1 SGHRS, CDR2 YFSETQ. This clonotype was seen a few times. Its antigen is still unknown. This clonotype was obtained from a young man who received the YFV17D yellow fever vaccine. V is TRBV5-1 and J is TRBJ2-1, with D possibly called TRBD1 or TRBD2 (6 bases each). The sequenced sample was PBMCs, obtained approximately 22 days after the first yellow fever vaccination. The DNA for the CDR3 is TGCGCCAGCAGGACTGGGGGGCCTTACGTTGAGCAGTTCTTC. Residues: CASRTGGPYVEQFF.